Listed here is a single T cell receptor (beta chain). The assay was immunoSEQ multiplex PCR, and TCRdb's table has in-frame clones only and misses some. This table holds about 8,700 clones, around four fifths found once. Time point given: 2014-2015 season, pre-vaccination. Adults were given seasonal inactivated influenza vaccine, and blood CD4 subsets were sorted before and after vaccination. Each time point used about 35 to 110 mL of blood. The sample originates from a study of follicular helper T cells after annual influenza vaccination. Study information: For some subjects, blood spans the 2013-2014, 2014-2015 and 2015-2016 annual vaccinations.

J lost 2 bases, V lost 0 bases, and 4 bases had no gene match. Per germline, CDR1 SGDLS and CDR2 YYNGEE. This CDR3 is 15 amino acids long. This sample comprised CXCR5+ CD38- circulating T follicular helper cells from blood, obtained on the day of influenza vaccination. Subset noted: circulating Tfh, non-naive CD4+CXCR5+PD-1+ (ICOS+CD38+ or ICOS-CD38-). This clonotype originated in an adult who received the influenza vaccine. This chain uses TRBV9 with TRBJ2-7; 8 bases align to TRBD2. The CDR3 DNA follows: TGTGCCAGCAGCGTAGCAGGGCGGGGGGCCTACGAGCAGTACTTC. It specifies CASSVAGRGAYEQYF.